This TCR beta chain was identified in a study of blood T cell repertoires in COVID-19. Study background: Samples representing acute and convalescent COVID-19 were sourced from the United States, Italy and Spain.

Researchers sorted participants into cohorts using their self-reported clinical history. Symptom resolution, clearance, or two negative PCRs marked donors in Cohort 3 as recovered. Method: immunoSEQ multiplex PCR; TCRdb's copy keeps in-frame clones and lacks some. The repertoire includes fewer than 450,000 clones, about 90% of them detected once, and more than 1% sits in the top ten. Germline CDR1 DFQATT, CDR2 SNEGSKA (reference sequence). The V and J ends lost 3 bases and 3 bases respectively, with 15 bases between them. This CDR3 has 15 amino acids. This TCR derives from a woman in her twenties or thirties who had recovered from COVID-19. The chain carries TRBV20-1 and TRBJ2-4; D unclear. Material for sequencing was PBMCs or T cells enriched from blood (not recorded which). The CDR3 protein is CSASRPQVGKNIQYF. The CDR3 nucleotides are TGCAGTGCTAGTCGACCCCAGGTGGGCAAAAACATTCAGTACTTC.